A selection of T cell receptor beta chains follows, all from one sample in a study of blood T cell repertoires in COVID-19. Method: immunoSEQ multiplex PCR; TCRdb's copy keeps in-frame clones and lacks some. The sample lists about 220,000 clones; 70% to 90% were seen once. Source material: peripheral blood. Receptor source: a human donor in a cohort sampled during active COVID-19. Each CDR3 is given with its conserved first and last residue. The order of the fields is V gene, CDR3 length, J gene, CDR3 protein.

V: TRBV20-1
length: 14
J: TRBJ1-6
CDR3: CSASRPGGSSPLHF

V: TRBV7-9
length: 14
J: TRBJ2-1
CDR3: CASSLAELYNEQFF

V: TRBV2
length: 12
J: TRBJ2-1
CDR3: CASWDRDNEQFF

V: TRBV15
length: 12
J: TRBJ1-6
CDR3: CATGRGGSPLHF

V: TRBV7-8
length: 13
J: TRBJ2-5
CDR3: CASSYNREETQYF

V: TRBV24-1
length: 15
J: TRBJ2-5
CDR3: CATSVLEAGEETQYF

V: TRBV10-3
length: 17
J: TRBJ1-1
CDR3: CAISESRGQSMNTEAFF

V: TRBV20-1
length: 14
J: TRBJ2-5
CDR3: CSASGGRPQETQYF

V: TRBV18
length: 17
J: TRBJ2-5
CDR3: CASSPRTSGGFQETQYF

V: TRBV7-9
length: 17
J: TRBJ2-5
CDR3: CASSLKDGGTNQETQYF

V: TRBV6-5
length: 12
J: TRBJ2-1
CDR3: CASRRLGDEQFF

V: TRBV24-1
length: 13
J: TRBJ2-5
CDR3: CATSDPGVETQYF

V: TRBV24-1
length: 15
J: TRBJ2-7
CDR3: CATSDSSKGSYEQYF

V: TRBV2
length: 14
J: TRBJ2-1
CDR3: CASKQGVSYNEQFF

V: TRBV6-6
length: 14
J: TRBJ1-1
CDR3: CASSSTLKNTEAFF

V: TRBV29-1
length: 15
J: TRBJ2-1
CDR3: CSASRDRVSYNEQFF

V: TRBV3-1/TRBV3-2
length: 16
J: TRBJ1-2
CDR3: CASSQVHQGPDYGYTF

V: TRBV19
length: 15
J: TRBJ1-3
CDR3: CASSNDRGPGNTIYF

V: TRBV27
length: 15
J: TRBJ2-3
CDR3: CASSPFRGRTDTQYF

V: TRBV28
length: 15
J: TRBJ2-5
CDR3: CASPPLYGAQETQYF

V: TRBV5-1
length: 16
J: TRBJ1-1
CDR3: CASSLKVGGWDTEAFF

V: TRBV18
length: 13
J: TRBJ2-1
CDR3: CASSPGTYNEQFF

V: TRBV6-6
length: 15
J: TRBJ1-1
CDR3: CASSYSRLGNTEAFF

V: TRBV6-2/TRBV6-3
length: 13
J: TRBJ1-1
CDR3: CASSFGGRVEAFF

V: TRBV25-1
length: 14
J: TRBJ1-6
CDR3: CASSESLQVVALHF

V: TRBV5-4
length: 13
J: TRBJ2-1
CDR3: CASSFPGLAYKFF

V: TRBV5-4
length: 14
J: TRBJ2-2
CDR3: CASSYGLPTGELFF

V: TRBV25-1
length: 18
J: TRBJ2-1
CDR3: CASSTPAGTGKAYNEQFF

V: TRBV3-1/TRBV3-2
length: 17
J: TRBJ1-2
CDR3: CASSQDTGTRVKEGYTF

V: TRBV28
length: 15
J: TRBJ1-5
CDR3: CASSLAQGGNQPQHF

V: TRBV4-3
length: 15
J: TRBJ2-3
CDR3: CASSQQGSGTDTQYF

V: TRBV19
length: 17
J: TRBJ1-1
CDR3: CASSKGQGAPPGTEAFF

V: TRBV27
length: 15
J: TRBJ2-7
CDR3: CASSRKGTGLLEQYF

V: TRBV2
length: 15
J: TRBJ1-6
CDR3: CASSEAGQGDSPLHF

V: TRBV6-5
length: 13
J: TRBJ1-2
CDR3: CASSWTRNYGYTF

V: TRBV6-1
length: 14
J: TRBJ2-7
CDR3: CASRTGQGDYEQYF

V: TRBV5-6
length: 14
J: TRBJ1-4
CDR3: CASSFGTGGEKLFF

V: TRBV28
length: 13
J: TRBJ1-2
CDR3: CASSLGSGIEDTF

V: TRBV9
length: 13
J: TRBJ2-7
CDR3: CASSRDRSYEQYF

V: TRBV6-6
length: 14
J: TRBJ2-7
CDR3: CASSYGQVDGEQYF

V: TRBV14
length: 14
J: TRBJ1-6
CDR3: CASSLTGDGSPLHF

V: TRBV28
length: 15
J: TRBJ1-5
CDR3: CAIRLWQDSNQPQHF

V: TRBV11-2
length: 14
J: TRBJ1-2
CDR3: CASSSTDGGYGYTF

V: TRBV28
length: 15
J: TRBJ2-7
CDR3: CASSKGTSRSHEQYF

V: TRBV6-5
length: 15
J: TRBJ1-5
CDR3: CASTPTGGRNQPQHF

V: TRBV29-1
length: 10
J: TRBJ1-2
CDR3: CSAWVGGYTF

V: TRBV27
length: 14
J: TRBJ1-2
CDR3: CASSLSTGRMSYTF

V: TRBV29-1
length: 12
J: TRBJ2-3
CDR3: CSVSTSADTQYF

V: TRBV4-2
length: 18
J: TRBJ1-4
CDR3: CASTYSRDRVATNEKLFF

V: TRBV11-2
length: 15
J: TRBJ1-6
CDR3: CASSLGLSANSPLHF

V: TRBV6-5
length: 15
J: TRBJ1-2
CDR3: CASSSLGGFRYGYTF

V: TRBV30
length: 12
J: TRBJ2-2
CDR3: CAWIFLTGELFF

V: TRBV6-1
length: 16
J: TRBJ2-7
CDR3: CASSETGTDRSYEQYF